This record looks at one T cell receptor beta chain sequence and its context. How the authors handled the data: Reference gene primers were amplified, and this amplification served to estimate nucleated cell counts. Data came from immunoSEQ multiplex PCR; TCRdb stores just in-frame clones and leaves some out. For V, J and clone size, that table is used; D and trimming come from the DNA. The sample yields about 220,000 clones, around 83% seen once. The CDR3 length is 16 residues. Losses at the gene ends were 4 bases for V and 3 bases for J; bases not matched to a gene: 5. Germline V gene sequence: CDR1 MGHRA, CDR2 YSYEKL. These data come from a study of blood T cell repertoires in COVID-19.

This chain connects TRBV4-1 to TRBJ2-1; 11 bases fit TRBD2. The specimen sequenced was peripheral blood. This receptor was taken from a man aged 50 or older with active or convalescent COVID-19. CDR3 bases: TGCGCCAGCAGCCCCCTCGGACTAGCGGGCTACAATGAGCAGTTCTTC. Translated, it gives CASSPLGLAGYNEQFF.